Each of the 12 T cell receptor beta chains below was sequenced from the same sample in a study of shared clonotypes between healthy human individuals. TCRdb's table, derived via immunoSEQ multiplex PCR, lists solely in-frame clones and lacks some. The repertoire has about half a million clones, over 70% of them found once; the top ten carry about 12%. The sequenced material came from PBMCs. All receptors come from a woman in her forties in good health. Some clones in this sample may be carry-over from other donors' samples.

The chain joins TRBV6-6 to TRBJ2-2; the match to TRBD2 covers 8 bases. The CDR3 sequence is 14 residues long. Germline-derived CDR1 and CDR2 are MNHNY and SVGAGI (reference sequence). V trimming: 7 bases; J trimming: 4 bases; junction bases outside the gene matches: 5. As DNA, the CDR3 is TGTGCCAGCAAAGCGGGAGCGGGCACCGGGGAGCTGTTTTTT. It translates to CASKAGAGTGELFF.

As DNA, the CDR3 is TGTGCCAGCAGTTCCATCTGGACTAGCGGGATCGATGAGCAGTTCTTC. It specifies CASSSIWTSGIDEQFF. The rearrangement joins TRBV27 to TRBJ2-1, with 12 bases matching TRBD2. Trimming at V came to 4 bases and at J to 8 bases, leaving 9 bases not matched to a gene. Germline assignment: CDR1 MNHEY and CDR2 SMNVEV (reference sequence). The CDR3 totals 16 residues.

The chain joins TRBV11-2 to TRBJ2-3; D is uncertain. Between the trimmed V and J ends, which lost 3 bases and 0 bases, there was a span of 10 bases. Per germline, CDR1 SGHAT and CDR2 FQNNGV. CDR3 length equals 15 residues. Here the CDR3 reads CASSFRHPSTDTQYF. Here the CDR3 DNA reads TGTGCCAGCAGCTTCCGACACCCGAGCACAGATACGCAGTATTTT.

This clone showed up just a few times. This clone may be a read error of a much larger clone one base away. This chain connects TRBV18 to TRBJ2-2; D not certain. This CDR3 comprises 15 residues. With 4 bases removed from V and 2 bases from J, the gap between germline ends came to 11 bases. CDR1 and CDR2 from the germline V gene are KGHSH and LQKENI. CDR3 DNA: TGTGCCAGCTCACTTCCCCCGGGTAACACCGGGGAGCTGTTTTTT. Translating it yields CASSLPPGNTGELFF.

About this clone itself: A read error is likely here: a far larger clone is one base away. The identical CDR3 is also encoded by other nucleotide sequences in the sample. This chain connects TRBV29-1 to TRBJ1-1, with 7 bases matching TRBD1. The ends lost 7 bases at V and 14 bases at J; junction bases unmatched: 19. CDR1 is SQVTM, CDR2 ANQGSEA, per germline. The CDR3 covers 13 residues. The CDR3 DNA reads as TGCAGCGCCTTGCCGCCGACAGGGTTTCGCGCCTTCTTT. Amino acid sequence: CSALPPTGFRAFF.

The chain carries TRBV5-6 and TRBJ1-5; D is undetermined. The V end lost 4 bases, the J end lost 7 bases, and 12 bases lay between the germline ends. Germline lookup yields CDR1 SGHDT and CDR2 YYEEEE. The CDR3 runs 13 residues. The CDR3 region is CASSPRAGQPQHF. The CDR3 nucleotides are TGTGCCAGCAGCCCGCGGGCGGGGCAGCCCCAGCATTTT.

This chain joins TRBV28 and TRBJ2-1; D gene unclear. This CDR3 is built from 16 residues. V lost 1 base and J 0 bases, leaving 10 bases between the germline ends. Germline CDR1 MDHEN, CDR2 SYDVKM. The CDR3 DNA follows: TGTGCCAGCAGTTTATTCCCTAGGAGCTCCTACAATGAGCAGTTCTTC. This gives the protein CASSLFPRSSYNEQFF.

The chain combines TRBV6-5 with TRBJ2-7, with a tentative D call TRBD2 (5 bases). The CDR3 is made up of 15 amino acids. Between the trimmed V and J ends, which lost 5 bases and 2 bases, there was a span of 16 bases. Germline CDR1 is MNHEY and CDR2 is SVGAGI. The CDR3 here is CASSPEERRPYEQYF. The CDR3 bases are TGTGCCAGCAGTCCCGAGGAGCGGCGACCCTACGAGCAGTACTTC.

With regard to this clone: A far larger clone differs by one base, so this is likely a read error. The V call is TRBV28, the J call TRBJ2-7, with no clear D. Germline V CDR1 and CDR2: MDHEN, SYDVKM. Trimming took 6 bases from V and 9 from J, leaving 21 bases between them. The CDR3 is 14 amino acids. CDR3 region: CASSDQVAASGQYF. CDR3 DNA: TGTGCCAGCAGCGACCAAGTGGCGGCATCCGGGCAGTACTTC.

V and J are TRBV28 and TRBJ2-3, with D possibly TRBD2 on 5 matching bases. The CDR3 runs to 14 residues. Deletions cut 6 bases from V and 0 bases from J, with 10 bases between. Germline V lookup: CDR1 MDHEN, CDR2 SYDVKM. CDR3 protein: CASSGGRSTDTQYF. CDR3 bases: TGTGCCAGCAGCGGAGGCCGAAGCACAGATACGCAGTATTTT. Full variable domain (missing parts from reference TRBV28 and TRBJ2-3): DVKVTQSSRYLVKRTGEKVFLECVQDMDHENMFWYRQDPGLGLRLIYFSYDVKMKEKGDIPEGYSVSREKKERFSLILESASTNQTSMYLCASSGGRSTDTQYFGPGTRLTVL.

The sample holds a few counts of this clone. The chain couples TRBV15 to TRBJ2-3; D might be TRBD2 (5 bases). Germline lookup yields CDR1 LNHNV and CDR2 YYDKDF (reference sequence). This CDR3 has 13 residues. The ends were cut back, 8 bases at V and 1 base at J, with 10 bases in the middle. The CDR3 nucleotides read TGTGCCACCCAATGGCGGGGCACAGATACGCAGTATTTT. Translation: CATQWRGTDTQYF. Combining the CDR3 with reference TRBV15 and TRBJ2-3 gives the whole variable domain DAMVIQNPRYQVTQFGKPVTLSCSQTLNHNVMYWYQQKSSQAPKLLFHYYDKDFNNEADTPDNFQSRRPNTSFCFLDIRSPGLGDTAMYLCATQWRGTDTQYFGPGTRLTVL.

The V and J genes are TRBV7-8 and TRBJ2-2; the D is unclear. V lost 2 bases and J 6 bases, leaving 10 bases between the germline ends. The CDR3 contains 14 residues. Germline V lookup: CDR1 SGHVS, CDR2 FQNEAQ. The CDR3 nucleotides read TGTGCCAGCAGCTTACGTCTAGGTCCCGGGGAGCTGTTTTTT. Its protein is CASSLRLGPGELFF.